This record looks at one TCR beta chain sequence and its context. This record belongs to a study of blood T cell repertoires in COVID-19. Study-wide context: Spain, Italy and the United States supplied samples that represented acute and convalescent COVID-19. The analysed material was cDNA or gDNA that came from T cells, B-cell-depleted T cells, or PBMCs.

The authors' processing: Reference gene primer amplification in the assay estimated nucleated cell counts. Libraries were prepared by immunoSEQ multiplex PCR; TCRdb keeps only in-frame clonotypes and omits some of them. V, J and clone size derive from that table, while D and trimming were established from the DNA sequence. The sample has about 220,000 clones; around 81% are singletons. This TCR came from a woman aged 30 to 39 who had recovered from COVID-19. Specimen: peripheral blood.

CDR3 protein: CASSFNRVYEQYF. In nucleotides, the CDR3 is TGTGCCAGCAGCTTTAACAGGGTCTACGAGCAGTACTTC. V and J are TRBV7-2 and TRBJ2-7; tentatively, D is TRBD1 (6 bases). The CDR3 consists of 13 residues. The germline V gene has CDR1 SGHTA and CDR2 FQGNSA. The germline V and J ends were trimmed by 3 bases and 3 bases, with 9 bases remaining between them.